The rows below give T cell receptor beta chains drawn from one sample of a study of CD8 T cells in Susac syndrome. TCRdb independently ran MiXCR on the immunoSEQ multiplex PCR reads; one entry per CDR3 protein. Seen here are about 240,000 distinct CDR3 sequences, about 96% observed once, and the top ten hold about 0.1%. The sample was CD4+ T cells from PBMCs. Source of these receptors: a human donor with Susac syndrome. The CDR3 runs from the conserved cysteine through the conserved F or W. The order of the fields is J gene, V gene, D gene, CDR3 protein, CDR3 DNA. The D gene is left open where the match is weak.

>TRBJ1-5|TRBV9|NA
CARVEKGGGNQPQHF
TGTGCCAGAGTTGAAAAAGGGGGGGGCAATCAGCCCCAGCATTTT
>TRBJ2-7|TRBV7-9|NA
CASSSRTYRSYEQYF
TGTGCCAGCAGCTCACGGACCTATCGCTCCTACGAGCAGTACTTC
>TRBJ2-1|TRBV3-1|NA
CASSHHAGSTYNEQFF
TGTGCCAGCAGCCATCATGCGGGGAGCACCTACAATGAGCAGTTCTTC
>TRBJ2-1|TRBV5-1|NA
CASSLESRSSYNEQFF
TGCGCCAGCAGCTTGGAAAGCAGAAGCTCCTACAATGAGCAGTTCTTC
>TRBJ2-5|TRBV14|NA
CASSRLKGETQYF
TGTGCCAGCAGCCGATTAAAGGGAGAGACCCAGTACTTC
>TRBJ1-1|TRBV7-9|TRBD1
CASSLTGTTEAFF
TGTGCCAGCTCATTGACAGGGACCACTGAAGCTTTCTTT
>TRBJ1-5|TRBV28|NA
CASSLSQETPQHF
TGTGCCAGCAGTTTGAGCCAAGAGACACCCCAGCATTTT
>TRBJ1-1|TRBV27|NA
CASRNRYRVEAFF
TGTGCCAGCCGAAACAGGTACAGGGTTGAAGCTTTCTTT
>TRBJ2-1|TRBV12-3/TRBV12-4|TRBD2
CASSPGTSGLVSYNEQFF
TGTGCCAGCAGTCCCGGGACTAGCGGACTAGTATCCTACAATGAGCAGTTCTTC
>TRBJ2-1|TRBV28|TRBD2
CASSPSGRAYNEQFF
TGTGCCAGCAGTCCCAGCGGGAGGGCCTACAATGAGCAGTTCTTC
>TRBJ2-5|TRBV20-1|NA
CSASKGVGETQYF
TGCAGTGCTAGTAAAGGGGTCGGAGAGACCCAGTACTTC